The 8 T cell receptor beta chains below come from one sample, sequenced in a study of blood T cell repertoires in COVID-19. Some clones are missing from TCRdb's copy, which holds only in-frame ones; the method was immunoSEQ multiplex PCR. The sample contains 150,000 or so clones, over 75% of which appear only once. The sequenced sample consisted of peripheral blood. These receptors originate from a man aged 18 to 29 with COVID-19, enrolled during active disease.

CDR3 residues: CASSLISGDEQFF. CDR3 DNA: TGTGCCAGCAGCTTAATTTCCGGGGATGAGCAGTTCTTC. V and J are TRBV7-9 and TRBJ2-1; the D gene is possibly TRBD2 (5 bases). Per the germline V gene, CDR1 is SEHNR and CDR2 is FQNEAQ (reference sequence). V was trimmed by 2 bases and J by 8 bases, leaving 10 bases between them. CDR3 length equals 13 residues.

The rearrangement links TRBV7-9 to TRBJ1-1; D is unclear. The CDR3 sequence is 14 residues long. Germline-derived CDR1 and CDR2 are SEHNR and FQNEAQ (reference sequence). Trimming cost V 2 bases and J 0 bases, with 7 bases left between them. DNA for the CDR3: TGTGCCAGCAGCTTACAACAGATGAACACTGAAGCTTTCTTT. Protein product: CASSLQQMNTEAFF.

This chain connects TRBV6-1 to TRBJ2-1, with D perhaps matching TRBD1 (7 bases). This CDR3 is 15 amino acids long. V lost 1 base and J lost 6, with 13 bases in between. In germline, CDR1 is MNHNS, CDR2 SASEGT. The CDR3 coding sequence is TGTGCCAGCAGTGAAGGGAGGGGGCCCTTCAATGAGCAGTTCTTC. It yields the protein CASSEGRGPFNEQFF.

This clone was seen only once. V gene TRBV10-3 combines with J gene TRBJ2-5; 7 bases are a match to TRBD1. Germline V gives CDR1 ENHRY, CDR2 SYGVKD. After removal of 4 bases from V and 5 bases from J, the junction contained 16 bases not matched to a gene. The length of the CDR3 is 17 residues. CDR3 in amino acids: CAISGLLGDRTPETQYF. The CDR3 coding sequence is TGTGCCATCAGTGGCCTTCTGGGGGACAGAACCCCCGAGACCCAGTACTTC.

This sequence joins TRBV7-3 and TRBJ2-1; 9 bases are a match to TRBD2. CDR3 length equals 15 residues. CDR1 and CDR2 (germline): SGHTA, FQGTGA. The V and J ends lost 1 base and 5 bases, in that order; junction bases with no gene match: 3. For the CDR3, the DNA is TGTGCCAGCAGCTTAAGTAGCGGGAGCCACAATGAGCAGTTCTTC. Protein: CASSLSSGSHNEQFF. Drawing the rest from reference TRBV7-3 and TRBJ2-1, the complete variable domain is GAGVSQTPSNKVTEKGKYVELRCDPISGHTALYWYRQSLGQGPEFLIYFQGTGAADDSGLPNDRFFAVRPEGSVSTLKIQRTERGDSAVYLCASSLSSGSHNEQFFGPGTRLTVL.

The chain is built from TRBV6-1 and TRBJ2-7, with TRBD2 identical over 11 bases. From germline, CDR1 is MNHNS and CDR2 SASEGT. This CDR3 region has 14 residues. Trimming at V came to 4 bases and at J to 2 bases, leaving 1 base not matched to a gene. CDR3 nucleotides: TGTGCCAGCAGTGTAGCGGGAGGGGCCTACGAGCAGTACTTC. Its protein is CASSVAGGAYEQYF.

J is TRBJ2-1 and V is TRBV2; 11 nucleotides agree with TRBD2. The germline gives CDR1 SNHLY, CDR2 FYNNEI. V shed 8 bases, J shed 4 bases, and the junction held 4 bases outside the gene matches. The CDR3 loop spans 14 amino acids. The CDR3 loop is CASPGTSGYNEQFF. As DNA, the CDR3 is TGTGCCAGCCCCGGGACTAGCGGATACAATGAGCAGTTCTTC.

This clone appeared a few times. The chain carries TRBV6-1 and TRBJ2-7; 9 bases match TRBD2. The ends lost 1 base at V and 0 bases at J; junction bases unmatched: 1. CDR3 size: 15 residues. Germline values: CDR1 MNHNS, CDR2 SASEGT. The DNA of the CDR3 is TGTGCCAGCAGTGAAGTTAGCGGGAGCTCCTACGAGCAGTACTTC. It is translated as CASSEVSGSSYEQYF.